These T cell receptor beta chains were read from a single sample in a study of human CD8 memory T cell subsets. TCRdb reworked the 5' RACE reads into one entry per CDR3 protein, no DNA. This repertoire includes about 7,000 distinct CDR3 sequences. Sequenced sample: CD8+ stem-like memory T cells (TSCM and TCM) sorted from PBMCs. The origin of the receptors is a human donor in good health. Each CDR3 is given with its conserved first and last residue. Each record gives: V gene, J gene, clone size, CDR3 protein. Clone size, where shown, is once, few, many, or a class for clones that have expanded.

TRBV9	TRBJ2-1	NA	CASSVAAGGSNEQFF
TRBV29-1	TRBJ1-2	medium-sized	CSIGGNSLNYGYTF
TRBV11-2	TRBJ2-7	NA	CASSRRDSSYEQYF
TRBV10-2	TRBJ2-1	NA	CASSEAENEQFF
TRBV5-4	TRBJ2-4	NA	CASSPEGTNIQYF
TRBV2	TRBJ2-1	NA	CASRAGGSSYNEQFF
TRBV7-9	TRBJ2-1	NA	CASSPGTGHSYNEQFF
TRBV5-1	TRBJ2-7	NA	CASSLAADSYEQYF
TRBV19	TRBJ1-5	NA	CASSIGGQPQHF
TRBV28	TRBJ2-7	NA	CASSPNSYEQYF
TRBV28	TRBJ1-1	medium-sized	CASSLSPGDSLGEAFF
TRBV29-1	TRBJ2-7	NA	CSVRQGGASYEQYF
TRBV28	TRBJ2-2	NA	CASSSPPLRRELFF
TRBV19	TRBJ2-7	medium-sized	CASNLAGGFGEQYF
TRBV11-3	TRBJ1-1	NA	CASSLEGDTEAFF
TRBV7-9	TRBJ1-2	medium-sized	CASSLERAYGYTF
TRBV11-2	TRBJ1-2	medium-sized	CASSLDGNVDGYTF
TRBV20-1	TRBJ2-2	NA	CSARGQGSTGELFF